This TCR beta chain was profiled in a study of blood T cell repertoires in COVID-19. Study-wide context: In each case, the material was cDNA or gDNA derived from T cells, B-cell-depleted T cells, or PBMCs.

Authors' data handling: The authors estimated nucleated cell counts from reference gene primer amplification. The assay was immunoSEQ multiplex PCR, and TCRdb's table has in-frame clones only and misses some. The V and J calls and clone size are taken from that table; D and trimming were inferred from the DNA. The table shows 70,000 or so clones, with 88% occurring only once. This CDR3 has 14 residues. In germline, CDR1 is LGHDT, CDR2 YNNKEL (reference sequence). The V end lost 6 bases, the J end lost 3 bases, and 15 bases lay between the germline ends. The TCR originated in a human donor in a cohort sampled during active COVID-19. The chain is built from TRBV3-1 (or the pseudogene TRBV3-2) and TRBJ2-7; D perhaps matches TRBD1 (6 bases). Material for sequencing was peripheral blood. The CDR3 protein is CASSPVGQNYEQYF. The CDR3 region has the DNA TGTGCCAGCAGTCCTGTAGGACAGAACTACGAGCAGTACTTC.